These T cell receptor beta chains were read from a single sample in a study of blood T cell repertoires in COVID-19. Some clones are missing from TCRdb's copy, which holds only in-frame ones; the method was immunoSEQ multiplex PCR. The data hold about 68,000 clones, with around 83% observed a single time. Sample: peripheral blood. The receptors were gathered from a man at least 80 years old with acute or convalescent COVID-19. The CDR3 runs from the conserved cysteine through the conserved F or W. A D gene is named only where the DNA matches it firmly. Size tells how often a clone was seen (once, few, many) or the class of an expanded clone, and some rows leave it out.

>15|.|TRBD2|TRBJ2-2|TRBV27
CASRAGGRNTGELFF
TGTGCCAGCAGAGCGGGGGGACGGAACACCGGGGAGCTGTTTTTT
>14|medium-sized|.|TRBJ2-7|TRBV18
CASSEADRRYEQYF
TGTGCCAGCTCAGAGGCAGACAGGCGTTACGAGCAGTACTTC
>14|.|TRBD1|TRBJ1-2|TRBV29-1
CSVQSYRGLYGYTF
TGCAGCGTGCAAAGCTACAGGGGGCTCTATGGCTACACCTTC
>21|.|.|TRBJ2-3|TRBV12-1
CASSFEYGRGDREWCIDTQYF
TGTGCCAGCAGCTTTGAGTACGGGAGAGGGGACCGGGAGTGGTGCATCGATACGCAGTATTTT
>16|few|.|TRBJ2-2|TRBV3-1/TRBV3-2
CASSRRGLANTGELFF
TGTGCCAGCAGCCGCAGAGGCCTAGCAAACACCGGGGAGCTGTTTTTT
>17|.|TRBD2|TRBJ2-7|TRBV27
CASSLSRLAGVSYEQYF
TGTGCCAGCAGTTTATCGAGACTAGCGGGGGTCTCCTACGAGCAGTACTTC
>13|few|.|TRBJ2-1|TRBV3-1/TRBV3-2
CASSQDSRNEQFF
TGTGCCAGCAGCCAAGATAGCCGGAATGAGCAGTTCTTC
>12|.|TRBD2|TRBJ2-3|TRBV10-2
CASSQLREAQYF
TGCGCCAGCAGCCAACTCCGGGAGGCGCAGTATTTT
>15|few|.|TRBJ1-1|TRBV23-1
CASSQLPTVSTEAFF
TGCGCCAGCAGTCAACTCCCGACAGTGAGCACTGAAGCTTTCTTT
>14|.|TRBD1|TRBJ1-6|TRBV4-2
CASSPTGTGSPLHF
TGTGCCAGCAGCCCGACAGGGACGGGTTCACCCCTCCACTTT
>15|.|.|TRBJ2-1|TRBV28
CASSSQGGGYNEQFF
TGTGCCAGCAGTTCTCAGGGCGGAGGGTACAATGAGCAGTTCTTC
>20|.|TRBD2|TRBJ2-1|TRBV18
CASSPFGTDNLAGGHNEQFF
TGTGCCAGCTCACCATTTGGGACAGACAATTTAGCGGGAGGTCACAATGAGCAGTTCTTC
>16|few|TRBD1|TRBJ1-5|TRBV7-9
CASSSATGGGNQPQHF
TGTGCCAGCAGCTCCGCGACAGGGGGCGGCAATCAGCCCCAGCATTTT
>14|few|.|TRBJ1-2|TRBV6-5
CASRGSPSAYGYTF
TGTGCCAGCAGAGGATCCCCGAGCGCCTATGGCTACACCTTC
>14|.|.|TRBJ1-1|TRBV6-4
CASRHRIMNTEAFF
TGTGCCAGCAGGCACAGGATTATGAACACTGAAGCTTTCTTT
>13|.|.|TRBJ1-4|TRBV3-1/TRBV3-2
CASSQEGPKKLFF
TGTGCCAGCAGCCAAGAGGGCCCTAAGAAACTGTTTTTT
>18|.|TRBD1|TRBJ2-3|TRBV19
CASSITPPGQGFTDTQYF
TGTGCCAGTAGTATCACCCCTCCAGGACAGGGATTCACAGATACGCAGTATTTT
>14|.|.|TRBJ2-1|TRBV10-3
CAISQGGSYNEQFF
TGTGCCATCAGTCAGGGGGGATCCTACAATGAGCAGTTCTTC
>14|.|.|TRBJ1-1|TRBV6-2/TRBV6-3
CASSSGHSNTEAFF
TGTGCCAGCAGTTCCGGACACTCGAACACTGAAGCTTTCTTT
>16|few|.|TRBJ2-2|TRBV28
CASSLPTTGRHGELFF
TGTGCCAGCAGTTTACCTACGACAGGGAGGCACGGGGAGCTGTTTTTT
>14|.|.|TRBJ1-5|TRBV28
CASSLRESNQPQHF
TGTGCCAGCAGTTTAAGGGAGAGCAATCAGCCCCAGCATTTT
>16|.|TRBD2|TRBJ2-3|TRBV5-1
CASSVLGRGDTDTQYF
TGCGCCAGCAGCGTACTTGGGCGGGGGGACACAGATACGCAGTATTTT
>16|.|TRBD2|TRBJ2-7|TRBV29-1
CSAIHMGGRAVHEQYF
TGCAGCGCGATCCACATGGGCGGGAGGGCCGTCCACGAGCAGTACTTC
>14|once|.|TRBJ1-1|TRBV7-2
CASSLAGGNTEAFF
TGTGCCAGCAGCTTAGCAGGGGGGAACACTGAAGCTTTCTTT
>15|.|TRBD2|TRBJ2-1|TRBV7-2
CASSQLAGSYNEQFF
TGTGCCAGCAGCCAACTAGCGGGGTCCTACAATGAGCAGTTCTTC
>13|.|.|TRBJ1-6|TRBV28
CASTGQGNSPLHF
TGTGCCAGCACGGGGCAGGGGAATTCACCCCTCCACTTT
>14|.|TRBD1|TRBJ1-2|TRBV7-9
CASSHPDRAYGYTF
TGTGCCAGCAGCCATCCGGACAGGGCCTATGGCTACACCTTC
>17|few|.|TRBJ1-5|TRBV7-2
CASSLSGTPYSNQPQHF
TGTGCCAGCAGCTTATCTGGGACACCCTATAGCAATCAGCCCCAGCATTTT
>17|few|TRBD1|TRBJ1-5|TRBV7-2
CASSCHRTGESNQPQHF
TGTGCCAGCAGCTGCCACCGGACAGGAGAATCCAATCAGCCCCAGCATTTT
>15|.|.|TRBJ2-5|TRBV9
CASSLSGAGSETQYF
TGTGCCAGCAGCCTCTCGGGAGCTGGTAGTGAGACCCAGTACTTC
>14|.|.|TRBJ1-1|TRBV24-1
CATTGTGTDTEAFF
TGTGCCACCACCGGAACAGGGACGGACACTGAAGCTTTCTTT
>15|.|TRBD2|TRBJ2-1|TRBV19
CASTLTSGGYNEQFF
TGTGCCAGTACCCTGACTAGCGGGGGATACAATGAGCAGTTCTTC
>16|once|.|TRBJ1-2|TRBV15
CATSRDRGGKYYGYTF
TGTGCCACCAGCAGAGATCGGGGGGGCAAGTACTATGGCTACACCTTC
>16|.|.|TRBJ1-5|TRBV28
CASSFSAGTGNQPQHF
TGTGCCAGCAGTTTTTCCGCGGGGACGGGCAATCAGCCCCAGCATTTT
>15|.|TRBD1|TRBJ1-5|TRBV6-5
CASRRQGRGNQPQHF
TGTGCCAGCAGACGACAGGGGCGAGGCAATCAGCCCCAGCATTTT
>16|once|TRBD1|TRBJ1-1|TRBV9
CASSVLDREWNTEAFF
TGTGCCAGCAGCGTACTGGACAGGGAATGGAACACTGAAGCTTTCTTT
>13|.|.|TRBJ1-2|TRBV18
CASSPLADYGYTF
TGTGCCAGCTCACCCCTGGCAGACTATGGCTACACCTTC
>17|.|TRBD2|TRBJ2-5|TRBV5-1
CASSLEDEREAGETQYF
TGCGCCAGCAGCTTGGAAGACGAGCGGGAGGCCGGGGAGACCCAGTACTTC
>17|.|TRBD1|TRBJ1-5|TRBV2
CASSELPKTGPNQPQHF
TGTGCCAGCAGTGAACTTCCCAAGACAGGGCCGAATCAGCCCCAGCATTTT